The entry that follows covers one TCR beta chain sequence. Only a few counts were recorded for this clonotype. This clone's antigen is unknown. There are no base qualities to consult, and no much larger clone falls within one base. The germline V gene provides CDR1 SGHTA and CDR2 FQGNSA. From the cysteine through the phenylalanine, the CDR3 covers 12 amino acids. Just CDR3 DNA is preserved here, 36 bases in frame from base 1. V is reduced by 5 bases and J by 8 bases, leaving a spacing of 13 bases between them. The sample originates from a study of T cells after yellow fever vaccination (dated 2019 in TCRdb). With regard to the full study: Libraries from fractions with low cell numbers were prepared with the SMART-Seq v4 Ultra Low Input RNA kit. To follow T-cell clones before and after primary and booster YFV17D yellow fever vaccination, bulk TCR alpha and beta repertoires were sequenced over time. Two healthy male donors made up the cohort, one aged 18 to 30 years and the other aged 30 to 40 years. Blood was collected at multiple timepoints before and after primary and secondary immunization, and bulk PBMC replicates and cell subsets were isolated. Here is what the overall study found, with its caveats: After the booster, most of the clones that had expanded following primary vaccination were detected again (roughly 97% of CD4 and around 88% of CD8), which suggests that memory was broadly maintained. Because the study included only a couple of donors, the extent to which the findings can be generalized is limited. FACS-sorted repertoires could contain abundant contaminating clonotypes from the bulk population, so computational filtering was required. A small share of clonotypes occurred in both CD4 and CD8 compartments, likely arising from convergent recombination. The secondary T-cell response was weaker than the primary response but faster, peaking on day 5 instead of day 15.

The label giving this sample's treatment or condition can be read as: live attenuated yellow fever vaccine strain. A standard Ficoll-Paque protocol was used to isolate PBMCs from peripheral blood. CD4 and CD8 T-cell fractions were isolated with Dynabeads CD4 and CD8 positive selection kits. RNA was extracted with TriZol from bulk PBMCs, CD4 and CD8 fractions, and dextramer-positive and dextramer-negative fractions. TCR cDNA was synthesized by 5'RACE template switching, which introduced a universal primer site and unique molecular identifiers. Priming of cDNA synthesis was performed from both the TCR alpha and TCR beta constant segments. Two PCR steps were used to amplify libraries, with sample barcodes and sequencing adapters being added in the second step. Sequencing of the libraries was done on either Illumina HiSeq 2500 (2x100 bp) or NovaSeq (2x150 bp). In the authors' own workflow: MIGEC handled demultiplexing of reads and collapsing into UMI consensus sequences, while MiXCR performed V(D)J alignment. Clonotypes responding to the vaccine were identified with edgeR on replicate PBMC samples, with the criteria of FDR below 0.01 and a log2 fold change above 5 up to day 15. CD4 or CD8 identity was assigned to each bulk clonotype according to whether the clonotype was present at higher abundance in the sequenced CD4 repertoire or the sequenced CD8 repertoire. The raw public data were reprocessed by TCRdb itself: fastp quality trimming at Q25, MiXCR clonotype calling, in-frame beta chains only. Each entry is one CDR3 protein sequence, shown with its most common DNA and genes. The V and J calls and clone size come from TCRdb's table, not from the authors' own analysis. The sample data list about 220,000 distinct CDR3 sequences, and about 7% of these were observed just once. The ten largest clones add up to roughly 1% of the sample.

The chain uses TRBV7-2 and TRBJ2-7; no D gene is confidently identified. This TCR was sampled from a man aged 25-40 years who received the YFV17D yellow fever vaccine. The material sequenced was CD4+ T cells sorted from PBMCs, taken on the day of the yellow fever booster vaccination. The CDR3 protein: CASSPQESKQYF. The DNA is TGTGCCAGCAGCCCACAAGAAAGCAAGCAGTACTTC.